The 11 T cell receptor beta chains presented below share a single source sample, sequenced in a study of cytomegalovirus exposure and HLA in healthy donors. Primers for the PCR totalled 60 Vbeta and 13 Jbeta. Measured with immunoSEQ multiplex PCR; TCRdb has only the in-frame clones, and not every one. Here the sample spans over 150,000 clones, around 75% being singletons. Sequenced sample: PBMCs. All receptors derive from a man aged 18 to 29 in good health and CMV-seronegative.

This clone was detected a few times. The chain joins TRBV6-5 to TRBJ1-2; weak D call: TRBD1 (6 bases). The CDR3 runs 13 residues. V was cut by 0 bases and J by 10 bases, with 12 bases left in between. The germline CDR1 and CDR2 sequences are MNHEY and SVGAGI. CDR3 region: CASSYSGGFDYTF. The CDR3 coding sequence is TGTGCCAGCAGTTACTCAGGGGGTTTTGACTACACCTTC.

The CDR3 DNA is TGTGCCAGCAGCTCGGGGGAGACCCAGTACTTC. Translating it yields CASSSGETQYF. The gene calls are TRBV9 and TRBJ2-5; a possible D gene is TRBD2 (5 bases). The CDR3 length is 11 residues. V was pared by 4 bases and J by 5 bases, with 6 bases between. Germline CDR1 SGDLS, CDR2 YYNGEE.

This chain links TRBV4-2 with TRBJ2-2, with 7 nucleotides matching TRBD2. V dropped 4 bases and J dropped 5; count of bases not matched to a gene: 13. The CDR3 runs 17 residues. In germline, CDR1 is LGHNA, CDR2 YNFKEQ. DNA of the CDR3: TGTGCCAGCAGCCGTCGGGAGGTAGCGGGCCTGACCGGGGAGCTGTTTTTT. Residues: CASSRREVAGLTGELFF.

The chain links TRBV7-6 to TRBJ2-7; TRBD2 aligns across 10 bases. J gave up 5 bases and V 1 base, and 5 bases lay outside the gene matches. The V gene's germline CDR1 is SGHVS and CDR2 FNYEAQ. This CDR3 has 15 residues. CDR3 protein: CASSLGSSGSNEQYF. The CDR3 DNA reads TGTGCCAGCAGCTTAGGGTCTAGCGGGAGTAACGAGCAGTACTTC.

This sequence joins TRBV6-5 and TRBJ2-3, with 7 positions matching TRBD2. CDR3 size: 16 residues. Germline V gene lookup returns CDR1 MNHEY and CDR2 SVGAGI. V was clipped by 0 bases and J by 6 bases; unmatched bases: 9. The DNA of the CDR3 is TGTGCCAGCAGTTACTCGGGGGGGACGGGCGCCGATACGCAGTATTTT. Its translation is CASSYSGGTGADTQYF.

This clone was counted a few times. The CDR3 loop is CASSVEGVQPQHF. The CDR3 DNA reads as TGTGCCAGCAGCGTAGAAGGGGTTCAGCCCCAGCATTTT. This chain uses TRBV9 with TRBJ1-5; D is possibly TRBD1 (5 bases). Trimming took off 0 bases at V and 6 bases at J, with 7 bases between the two ends. CDR1 and CDR2 from the germline V gene are SGDLS and YYNGEE. CDR3 size: 13 residues.

This clone was picked up many times. The rearrangement uses TRBV6-1 and TRBJ2-7; 14 positions agree with TRBD2. V was clipped by 6 bases and J by 12 bases; unmatched bases: 10. Germline V gene sequence: CDR1 MNHNS, CDR2 SASEGT. CDR3 length equals 14 residues. The CDR3: CASSALGLAGGWYF. The CDR3 DNA reads as TGTGCCAGCAGCGCCCTCGGACTAGCGGGAGGTTGGTACTTC.

This chain connects TRBV7-2 to TRBJ2-5; TRBD2 matches at 7 bases. The V gene's germline CDR1 is SGHTA and CDR2 FQGNSA. The CDR3 totals 15 residues. After removal of 5 bases from V and 2 bases from J, the junction contained 8 bases not matched to a gene. The CDR3 DNA follows: TGTGCCAGCAGCCCCCAGACTAGCCGTCAAGAGACCCAGTACTTC. Translation: CASSPQTSRQETQYF.

The chain recombines TRBV5-8 with TRBJ2-1, with D possibly TRBD2 on 6 matching bases. V dropped 1 base and J dropped 0 bases, with 14 bases sitting between them. In germline, CDR1 is SGHTS, CDR2 YDEGEE. The CDR3 runs to 17 residues. CDR3 in DNA: TGTGCCAGCAGCTTGCCCCGGTACGGGAGCTCCTACAATGAGCAGTTCTTC. It yields the protein CASSLPRYGSSYNEQFF.

V is TRBV29-1 and J is TRBJ2-5; 7 positions match TRBD2. Germline trimming cut 0 bases from V and 5 bases from J; bases unmatched to any gene: 12. The CDR3 is made up of 16 amino acids. CDR1 is SQVTM, CDR2 ANQGSEA, per germline. In nucleotides, the CDR3 is TGCAGCGTTGAAGACACTCGGACTAGTCCACGGGAGACCCAGTACTTC. This gives the protein CSVEDTRTSPRETQYF.

CDR3 sequence (DNA): TGCGCCAGCAGTCCCGGGAGTCCCTACAATGAGCAGTTCTTC. Translating it yields CASSPGSPYNEQFF. The J gene is TRBJ2-1, the V gene TRBV5-1; a weak D match, TRBD2 (6 bases). The CDR3 has 14 amino acids. Germline CDR1 and CDR2: SGHRS and YFSETQ. Trimming took 5 bases from V and 2 from J, leaving 11 bases between them.